This T cell receptor (beta chain) was obtained from a study of shared clonotypes between healthy human individuals. The overall study: There were three CD4 naive, three CD4 memory, two CD8 naive and one CD8 memory plates per donor.

This CDR3 region has 13 residues. Germline V gene data show CDR1 as MNHNS and CDR2 as SASEGT. V was pared by 9 bases and J by 4 bases, with 15 bases between. Study observations and caveats: In contrast to clonotypes shared by all four donors, non-shared clonotypes had lower generation probabilities. The rarefaction results pointed to incomplete sorted-subset sequencing despite large depth.

CD45RO-negative, CCR7-selected cells formed the naive CD8 fraction, which excluded terminally differentiated effector memory CD45RA+ cells. Notes on this clone: Its specificity is unknown.

The protocol was immunoSEQ multiplex PCR, while the TCRdb copy is restricted to in-frame clones and leaves out a portion. The sample holds roughly 2,000,000 clones, about 95% seen once. The sequence was obtained from a man younger than 30 in good health. Sequencing input: naive CD8+ T cells sorted from blood. The rearrangement joins TRBV6-1 to TRBJ2-5; perhaps TRBD1 as D (5 bases). The CDR3 reads CASGQGRGETQYF. The CDR3 DNA reads TGTGCCAGTGGACAAGGGCGCGGAGAGACCCAGTACTTC.